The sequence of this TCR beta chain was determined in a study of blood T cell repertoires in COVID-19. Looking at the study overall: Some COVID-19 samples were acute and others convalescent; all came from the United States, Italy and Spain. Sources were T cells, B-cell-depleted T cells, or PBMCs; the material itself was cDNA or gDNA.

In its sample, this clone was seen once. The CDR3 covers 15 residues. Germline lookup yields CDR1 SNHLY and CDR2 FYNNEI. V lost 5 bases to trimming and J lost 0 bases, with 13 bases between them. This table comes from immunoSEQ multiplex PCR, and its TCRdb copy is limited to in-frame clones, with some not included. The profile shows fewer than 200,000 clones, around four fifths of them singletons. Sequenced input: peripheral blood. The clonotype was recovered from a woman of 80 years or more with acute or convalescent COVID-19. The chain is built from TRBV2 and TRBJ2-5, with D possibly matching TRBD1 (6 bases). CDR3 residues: CASSTRGMYQETQYF. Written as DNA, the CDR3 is TGTGCCAGCAGTACCAGGGGCATGTACCAAGAGACCCAGTACTTC.